What follows describes a single TCR beta chain. Selected positively for CCR7 and CD45RO-negative, naive CD8 cells excluded terminally differentiated effector memory CD45RA+ cells. Nashville, Tennessee was home to all donors, each a Caucasian adult. This sample was taken from a study of shared clonotypes between healthy human individuals. Study-level information: Donor ages ranged 18 to 49 years: a couple of women, a few men.

Clones were sequenced by immunoSEQ multiplex PCR, and TCRdb holds only the in-frame ones, with some missing. The sample contains around 550,000 clones, approximately 95% of which appear only once. V lost 4 bases and J 3 bases, leaving 14 bases between the germline ends. Per the germline V gene, CDR1 is SGHRS and CDR2 is YFSETQ. CDR3 length: 14 amino acids. Input material: naive CD8+ T cells sorted from blood. This clonotype was sampled from a woman in her 30s in good health. The chain has TRBV5-1 and TRBJ2-7; a weak D match, TRBD1 (5 bases). This CDR3 is CASSPEDNYYEQYF. CDR3 DNA: TGCGCCAGCAGCCCCGAGGACAATTACTACGAGCAGTACTTC.